The sequence of this T cell receptor beta chain was determined in a study of OX40 agonist ivuxolimab in advanced cancers. Study-wide background: Every patient in dose escalation had hepatocellular carcinoma, melanoma, renal cell or head and neck cancer.

CDR1 is LNHDA and CDR2 is SQIVND in the germline V gene (reference sequence). There are 13 residues in the CDR3. The V end was cut by 6 bases, the J end by 3 bases, with 11 bases between. In the case of this clone: Its antigen is still unknown.

Generated by immunoSEQ multiplex PCR, the TCRdb table keeps only in-frame clones and is missing some. Here the sample spans tens of thousands of clones, about nine tenths being singletons. Findings and caveats of the study: Certain nonresponders likewise exhibited a low normalized T-cell clonal expansion. Near-lowest levels of clonal expansion characterized partial responders at 0.1-3.0 mg/kg. Clonal expansion from baseline to week 6 occurred in both CD4+ and CD8+ T cells.

The source was CD4+ or CD8+ T cells sorted from blood, collected in a trial of the OX40 agonist ivuxolimab. The genes are TRBV19 and TRBJ1-2; D unresolved. This TCR came from an adult with an advanced solid tumor such as melanoma, head and neck, liver or kidney cancer. CDR3 sequence reads: CASRRVGDYGYTF. The CDR3 coding sequence is TGTGCCAGTAGGCGTGTCGGGGACTATGGCTACACCTTC.